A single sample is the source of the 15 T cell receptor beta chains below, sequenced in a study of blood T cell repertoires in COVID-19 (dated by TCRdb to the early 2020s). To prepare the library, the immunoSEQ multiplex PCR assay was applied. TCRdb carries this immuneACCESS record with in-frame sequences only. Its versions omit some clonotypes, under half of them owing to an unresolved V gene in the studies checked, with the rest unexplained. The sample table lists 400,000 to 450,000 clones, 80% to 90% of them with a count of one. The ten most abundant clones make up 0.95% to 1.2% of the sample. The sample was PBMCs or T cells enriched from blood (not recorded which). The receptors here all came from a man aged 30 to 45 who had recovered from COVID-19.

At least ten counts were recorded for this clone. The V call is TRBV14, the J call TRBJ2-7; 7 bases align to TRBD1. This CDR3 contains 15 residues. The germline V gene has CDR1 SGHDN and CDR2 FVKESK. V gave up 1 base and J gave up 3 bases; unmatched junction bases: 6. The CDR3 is CASSQARGIFYEQYF. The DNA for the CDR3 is TGTGCCAGCAGCCAAGCCAGGGGGATATTCTACGAGCAGTACTTC.

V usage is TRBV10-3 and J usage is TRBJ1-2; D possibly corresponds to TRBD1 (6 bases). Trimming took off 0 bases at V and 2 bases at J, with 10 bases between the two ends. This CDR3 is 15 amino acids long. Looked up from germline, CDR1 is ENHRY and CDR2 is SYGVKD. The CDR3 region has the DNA TGTGCCATCAGTGAGTCGCCAGGGGTCAACTATGGCTACACCTTC. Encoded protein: CAISESPGVNYGYTF.

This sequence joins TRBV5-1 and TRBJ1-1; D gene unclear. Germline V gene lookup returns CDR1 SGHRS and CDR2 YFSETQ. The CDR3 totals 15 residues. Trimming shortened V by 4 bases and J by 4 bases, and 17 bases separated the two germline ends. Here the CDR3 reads CASSSSPHRGTEAFF. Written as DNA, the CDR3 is TGCGCCAGCAGCAGTTCTCCCCACCGAGGCACTGAAGCTTTCTTT.

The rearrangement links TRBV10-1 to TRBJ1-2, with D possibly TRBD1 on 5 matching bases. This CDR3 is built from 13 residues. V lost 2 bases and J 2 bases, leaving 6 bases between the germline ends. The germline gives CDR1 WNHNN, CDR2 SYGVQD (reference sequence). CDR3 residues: CASSEKGNYGYTF. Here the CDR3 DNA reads TGCGCCAGCAGTGAGAAGGGGAACTATGGCTACACCTTC.

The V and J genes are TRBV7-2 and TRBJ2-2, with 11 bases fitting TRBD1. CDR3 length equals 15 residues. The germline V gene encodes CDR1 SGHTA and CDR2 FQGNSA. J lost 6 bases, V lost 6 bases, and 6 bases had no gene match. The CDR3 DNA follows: TGTGCCAGCAGAACCGGACAGGGGGCGGCCGGGGAGCTGTTTTTT. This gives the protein CASRTGQGAAGELFF.

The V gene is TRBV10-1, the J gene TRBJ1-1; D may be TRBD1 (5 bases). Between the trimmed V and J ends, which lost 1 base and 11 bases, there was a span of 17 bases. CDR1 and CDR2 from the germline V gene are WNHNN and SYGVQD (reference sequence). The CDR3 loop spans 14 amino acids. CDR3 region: CASSEWGDSRLAFF. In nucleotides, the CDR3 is TGCGCCAGCAGTGAGTGGGGGGACTCTCGGTTGGCTTTCTTT.

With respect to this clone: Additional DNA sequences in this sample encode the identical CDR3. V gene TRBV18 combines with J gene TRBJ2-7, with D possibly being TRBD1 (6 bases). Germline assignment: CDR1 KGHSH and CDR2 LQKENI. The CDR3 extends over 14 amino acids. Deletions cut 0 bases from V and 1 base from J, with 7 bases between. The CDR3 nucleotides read TGTGCCAGCTCACCACCAGGGGGATCCTACGAGCAGTACTTC. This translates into CASSPPGGSYEQYF.

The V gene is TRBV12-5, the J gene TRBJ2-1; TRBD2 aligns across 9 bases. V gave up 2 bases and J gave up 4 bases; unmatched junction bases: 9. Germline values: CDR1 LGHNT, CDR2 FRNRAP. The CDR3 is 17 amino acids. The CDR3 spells CASGLPSLSGSYNEQFF. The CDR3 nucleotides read TGTGCTAGTGGTTTGCCGTCCCTTAGCGGGAGTTACAATGAGCAGTTCTTC.

CDR3 in amino acids: CASSPSGTRGSPLHF. The CDR3 region has the DNA TGTGCCAGCAGCCCATCCGGGACAAGGGGGTCACCCCTCCACTTT. The rearrangement joins TRBV5-4 to TRBJ1-6, with D possibly matching TRBD1 (6 bases). Germline CDR1 is SGHNT and CDR2 is YYREEE (reference sequence). The CDR3 runs to 15 residues. Trimming removed 4 bases at V and 10 bases at J, with 18 bases between. Variable domain in full (rest from reference TRBV5-4 and TRBJ1-6): ETGVTQSPTHLIKTRGQQVTLRCSSQSGHNTVSWYQQALGQGPQFIFQYYREEENGRGNFPPRFSGLQFPNYSSELNVNALELDDSALYLCASSPSGTRGSPLHFGNGTRLTVT.

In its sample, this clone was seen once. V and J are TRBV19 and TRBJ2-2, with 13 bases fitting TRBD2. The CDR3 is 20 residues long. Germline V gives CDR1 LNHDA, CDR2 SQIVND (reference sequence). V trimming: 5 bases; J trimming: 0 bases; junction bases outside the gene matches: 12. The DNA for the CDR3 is TGTGCCAGTAGTCCGACGGGACTAGCGGGACTAGGCCCGAACACCGGGGAGCTGTTTTTT. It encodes CASSPTGLAGLGPNTGELFF.

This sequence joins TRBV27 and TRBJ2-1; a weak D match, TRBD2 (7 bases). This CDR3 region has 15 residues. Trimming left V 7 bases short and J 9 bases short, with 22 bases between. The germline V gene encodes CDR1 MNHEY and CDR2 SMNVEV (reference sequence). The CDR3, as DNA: TGTGCCAGCACCGTAAGGGGGGGAGGGGAAGGTGAGCAGTTCTTC. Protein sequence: CASTVRGGGEGEQFF.

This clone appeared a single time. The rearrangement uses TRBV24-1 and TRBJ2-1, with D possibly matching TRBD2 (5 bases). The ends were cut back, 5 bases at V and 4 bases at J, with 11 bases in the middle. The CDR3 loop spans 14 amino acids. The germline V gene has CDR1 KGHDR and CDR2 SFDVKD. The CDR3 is CATSGGIAYNEQFF. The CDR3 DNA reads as TGTGCCACCAGTGGAGGGATCGCGTACAATGAGCAGTTCTTC.

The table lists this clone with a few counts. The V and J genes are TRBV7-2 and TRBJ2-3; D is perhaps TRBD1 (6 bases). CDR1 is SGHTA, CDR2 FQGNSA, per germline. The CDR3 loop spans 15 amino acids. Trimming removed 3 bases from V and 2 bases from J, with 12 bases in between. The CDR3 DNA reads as TGTGCCAGCAGCTTCGACAGGACCTACACAGATACGCAGTATTTT. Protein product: CASSFDRTYTDTQYF.

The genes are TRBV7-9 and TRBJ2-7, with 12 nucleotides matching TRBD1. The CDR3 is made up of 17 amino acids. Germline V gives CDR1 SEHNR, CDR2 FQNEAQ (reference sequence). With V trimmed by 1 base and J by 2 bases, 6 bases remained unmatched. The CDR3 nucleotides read TGTGCCAGCAGCTTAGTCCGGGGGACAGGGGGCCCCTACGAGCAGTACTTC. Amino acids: CASSLVRGTGGPYEQYF.

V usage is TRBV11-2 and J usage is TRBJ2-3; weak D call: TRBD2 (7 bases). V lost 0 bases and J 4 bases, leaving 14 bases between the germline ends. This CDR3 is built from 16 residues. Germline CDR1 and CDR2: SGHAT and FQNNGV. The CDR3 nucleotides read TGTGCCAGCAGCTTAGACCGGGCCGGGGGGCCAGATACGCAGTATTTT. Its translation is CASSLDRAGGPDTQYF.